The next 14 T cell receptor beta chains were all read from a single sample in a study of Graves' ophthalmopathy and Graves' hyperthyroidism. TCR beta CDR3 amplification used RNA transcripts. The first-round RT-PCR employed HTBI primers together with the Qiagen OneStep RT-PCR kit. A multiplex PCR was then performed as the second round. TCRdb ran MiXCR on the multiplex PCR reads and lists one entry per CDR3 protein. The profile shows some 370,000 distinct CDR3 sequences, roughly 15% of them singletons. Specimen: peripheral blood. These receptor sequences come from an adult woman with stable Graves' hyperthyroidism.

This clonotype showed up many times. This sequence joins TRBV3-1 and TRBJ1-5; D gene unclear. V was trimmed by 0 bases and J by 5 bases, leaving 17 bases between them. Germline CDR1 is LGHDT and CDR2 is YNNKEL (reference sequence). There are 17 residues in the CDR3. In nucleotides, the CDR3 is TGTGCCAGCAGCCAAGAGTCCCCCTTCAGAAATGATCAGCCCCAGCATTTT. Its protein is CASSQESPFRNDQPQHF.

In its sample, this clonotype was seen many times. For the CDR3, the DNA is TGTGCCAGCAGTTTATTCGCGGCCCTACCCCACACCGGGGAGCTGTTTTTT. Protein sequence: CASSLFAALPHTGELFF. The rearrangement uses TRBV27 and TRBJ2-2; D is undetermined. The V gene lost 1 base and the J gene lost 3 bases, with 15 bases spanning the gap. The CDR3 runs to 17 residues. The germline V gene encodes CDR1 MNHEY and CDR2 SMNVEV (reference sequence).

This clonotype was seen more than once but under ten times. The rearrangement links TRBV3-1 to TRBJ2-7; 8 bases align to TRBD2. The CDR3 totals 13 residues. Looked up from germline, CDR1 is LGHDT and CDR2 is YNNKEL (reference sequence). The junction had 6 bases not matched to a gene; V was cut back by 7 bases and J by 4 bases. Here the CDR3 DNA reads TGTGCCAGCACCCGGGAGGGCGGTTACGAGCAGTACTTC. Translating it yields CASTREGGYEQYF.

In its sample, this clonotype was seen many times. V is TRBV27 and J is TRBJ1-1; no clear D gene. Trimming cost V 6 bases and J 1 base, with 12 bases left between them. The germline gives CDR1 MNHEY, CDR2 SMNVEV (reference sequence). CDR3 length equals 14 residues. Written as DNA, the CDR3 is TGTGCCAGCAGCCCGGGGTTTGAGAACACTGAAGCTTTCTTT. Translated: CASSPGFENTEAFF.

The chain is built from TRBV7-8 and TRBJ1-5, with D perhaps matching TRBD1 (5 bases). The CDR3 has 14 residues. With 7 bases removed from V and 9 bases from J, the gap between germline ends came to 19 bases. Per the germline V gene, CDR1 is SGHVS and CDR2 is FQNEAQ. The CDR3 DNA follows: TGTGCCAGCACTACCGGGCCAGGGATCGCGCCCCAGCATTTT. Translation gives CASTTGPGIAPQHF.

This clonotype has only a few counts. A read error may be the cause here, since a much bigger clone is one base away. V is TRBV28 and J is TRBJ2-1, with TRBD2 identical over 7 bases. Unmatched junction bases numbered 7, after V lost 5 bases and J lost 3 bases. Germline assignment: CDR1 MDHEN and CDR2 SYDVKM. The CDR3 length is 15 residues. The CDR3 region is CASSRKGGFYNEQFF. CDR3 bases: TGTGCCAGCAGTCGCAAGGGAGGGTTCTACAATGAGCAGTTCTTC.

There are many counts of this clonotype. The chain couples TRBV6-1 to TRBJ1-1; 8 nucleotides align to TRBD1. Germline lookup yields CDR1 MNHNS and CDR2 SASEGT. The CDR3 has 15 residues. The J segment lost 0 bases and the V segment lost 6 bases, leaving 6 bases of the junction unmatched. The CDR3 is CASSRGQGMNTEAFF. The CDR3 region has the DNA TGTGCCAGCAGCCGAGGACAGGGAATGAACACTGAAGCTTTCTTT.

The rearrangement joins TRBV20-1 to TRBJ1-5; D remains ambiguous. The germline CDR1 and CDR2 sequences are DFQATT and SNEGSKA (reference sequence). The CDR3 totals 16 residues. V was pared by 1 base and J by 3 bases, with 16 bases between. CDR3 sequence: CSARGRGTRDNQPQHF. CDR3 in DNA: TGCAGTGCTAGAGGTCGAGGTACCCGGGACAATCAGCCCCAGCATTTT.

Only one count was recorded for this clonotype. This sequence joins TRBV6-5 and TRBJ2-4, with D possibly TRBD2 on 5 matching bases. Deletions cut 3 bases from V and 0 bases from J, with 15 bases between. CDR3 length: 17 residues. The germline V gene has CDR1 MNHEY and CDR2 SVGAGI. DNA for the CDR3: TGTGCCAGCAGTTATTTTGTCTTCCGGGGAGCCAAAAACATTCAGTACTTC. Amino acids: CASSYFVFRGAKNIQYF.

The sample holds many counts of this clonotype. The chain has TRBV30 and TRBJ2-2; D remains ambiguous. Trimming took 4 bases from V and 6 from J, leaving 6 bases between them. CDR1 is GTSNPN, CDR2 SVGIG, per germline (reference sequence). The CDR3 sequence is 11 residues long. DNA for the CDR3: TGTGCCTGGAATGACGCCGGGGAGCTGTTTTTT. Protein: CAWNDAGELFF. The entire variable domain, with the rest obtained from reference TRBV30 and TRBJ2-2, is as follows: SQTIHQWPATLVQPVGSPLSLECTVEGTSNPNLYWYRQAAGRGLQLLFYSVGIGQISSEVPQNLSASRPQDRQFILSSKKLLLSDSGFYLCAWNDAGELFFGEGSRLTVL.

This rearrangement joins TRBV12-3 or TRBV12-4 to TRBJ1-5; TRBD1 agrees at 8 bases. Trimming at V came to 5 bases and at J to 3 bases, leaving 3 bases not matched to a gene. The CDR3 spans 14 residues. The CDR3 DNA reads as TGTGCCAGCAGTATGACAGGGGACAATCAGCCCCAGCATTTT. The encoded protein is CASSMTGDNQPQHF.

Many counts were recorded for this clonotype. The V call is TRBV6-2 or TRBV6-3, the J call TRBJ2-3; 10 bases match TRBD2. The J segment lost 6 bases and the V segment lost 6 bases, leaving 12 bases of the junction unmatched. The CDR3 sequence is 16 residues long. From germline, CDR1 is MNHEY and CDR2 SVGEGT. CDR3 amino acids: CASSVLAGPRSDTQYF. The CDR3 DNA follows: TGTGCCAGCAGCGTACTAGCGGGGCCTAGATCGGATACGCAGTATTTT.

This clonotype showed up many times. V gene TRBV12-3 or TRBV12-4 combines with J gene TRBJ2-7; the D is unclear. CDR3 size: 15 residues. Trimming pared 3 bases from V and 1 base from J, leaving 13 bases between. Here the CDR3 DNA reads TGTGCCAGCAGTTTGACACCCCCTGGGTCCTACGAGCAGTACTTC. The encoded protein is CASSLTPPGSYEQYF.

V is TRBV15 and J is TRBJ1-1; maybe TRBD1 (6 bases). Germline lookup yields CDR1 LNHNV and CDR2 YYDKDF (reference sequence). CDR3 length: 16 amino acids. Between the trimmed V and J ends, which lost 3 bases and 4 bases, there was a span of 18 bases. The CDR3: CATSRSFRRGGTEAFF. Here the CDR3 DNA reads TGTGCCACCAGCAGGAGCTTCAGAAGGGGGGGCACTGAAGCTTTCTTT.